The 23 T cell receptor beta chains below were found in one sample sequenced in a study of identical twins. TCRdb used MiXCR to reprocess the 5' RACE reads, holding one entry per CDR3 protein. Found here are about 890,000 distinct CDR3 sequences, around 12% of them singletons; the top ten hold 1.5% to 2%. These data were likewise used in another study, on yellow fever vaccine responses in identical twins.

The specimen was PBMCs. All receptors come from a young woman in good health.

The V gene is TRBV11-2, the J gene TRBJ2-6, with TRBD2 matching 7 bases. The germline V gene encodes CDR1 SGHAT and CDR2 FQNNGV. CDR3 length equals 17 residues. Trimming at V came to 3 bases and at J to 1 base, leaving 6 bases not matched to a gene. CDR3 nucleotide sequence: TGTGCCAGCAGCTTCTCCGGGGGGATTTCTGGGGCCAACGTCCTGACTTTC. Residues: CASSFSGGISGANVLTF.

This clonotype was observed many times. This sequence joins TRBV24-1 and TRBJ2-1; D could derive from TRBD1 or TRBD2 (5 bases each). The CDR3 spans 14 residues. CDR1 and CDR2 from the germline V gene are KGHDR and SFDVKD. Trimming removed 9 bases from V and 4 bases from J, with 15 bases in between. The CDR3 coding sequence is TGTGCCACCGCCGGGGACGTCGATTACAATGAGCAGTTCTTC. Translated: CATAGDVDYNEQFF.

The CDR3 reads CASSRTSGGSNEQFF. In DNA form, the CDR3 reads TGTGCCAGCAGCCGGACTAGCGGGGGCTCGAATGAGCAGTTCTTC. The chain recombines TRBV7-9 with TRBJ2-1, with 13 nucleotides matching TRBD2. Germline V gene sequence: CDR1 SEHNR, CDR2 FQNEAQ (reference sequence). This CDR3 region has 15 residues. J gave up 7 bases and V 5 bases, and 5 bases lay outside the gene matches.

This clonotype was counted only a few times. The chain links TRBV2 to TRBJ2-5, with D unresolved. V lost 0 bases to trimming and J lost 4 bases, with 6 bases between them. The CDR3 extends over 13 amino acids. The germline V gene encodes CDR1 SNHLY and CDR2 FYNNEI. The CDR3 coding sequence is TGTGCCAGCAGTGAAGCGCGCGCAGAGACCCAGTACTTC. Its translation: CASSEARAETQYF.

The chain combines TRBV2 with TRBJ2-1; D possibly corresponds to TRBD1 (5 bases). Between the trimmed V and J ends, which lost 10 bases and 9 bases, there was a span of 22 bases. CDR1 is SNHLY and CDR2 is FYNNEI in the germline V gene. This CDR3 has 14 amino acids. CDR3 DNA: TGTGCCACCCGAGAAGGGGTAAGGATTAGTGAGCAGTTCTTC. Translating it yields CATREGVRISEQFF.

The rearrangement links TRBV6-5 to TRBJ2-2; 8 bases match TRBD2. After removal of 4 bases from V and 1 base from J, the junction contained 8 bases not matched to a gene. The CDR3 has 17 amino acids. Germline V lookup: CDR1 MNHEY, CDR2 SVGAGI. The CDR3 loop is CASSSSLAELNTGELFF. CDR3 coding DNA: TGTGCCAGCAGTTCCTCACTAGCGGAGCTGAACACCGGGGAGCTGTTTTTT.

The chain recombines TRBV5-5 with TRBJ2-3; D is perhaps TRBD2 (5 bases). Germline CDR1 is SGHKS and CDR2 is YYEKEE (reference sequence). The CDR3 is 13 amino acids. Trimming shortened V by 0 bases and J by 8 bases, and 10 bases separated the two germline ends. Here the CDR3 DNA reads TGTGCCAGCAGCTTGGGAGGGTCCGGTACGCAGTATTTT. Residues: CASSLGGSGTQYF.

This clonotype came up a few times. V and J are TRBV2 and TRBJ2-1, with 9 positions matching TRBD2. This CDR3 has 15 amino acids. The germline CDR1 and CDR2 sequences are SNHLY and FYNNEI. The ends lost 0 bases at V and 9 bases at J; junction bases unmatched: 6. The chain's CDR3 is CASSEAAASGVEQFF. CDR3 nucleotide sequence: TGTGCCAGCAGTGAAGCAGCGGCTAGCGGGGTTGAGCAGTTCTTC.

This clonotype has more than one count but fewer than ten. As DNA, the CDR3 is TGTGCCATCAAGGGGCTGAACACTGAAGCTTTCTTT. Residues: CAIKGLNTEAFF. V is TRBV10-3 and J is TRBJ1-1; weak D call: TRBD1 (5 bases). The CDR3 loop spans 12 amino acids. Germline lookup yields CDR1 ENHRY and CDR2 SYGVKD. V lost 7 bases, J lost 0 bases, and 6 bases lay in between.

This clonotype appeared a few times. J is TRBJ1-1 and V is TRBV9; a possible D gene is TRBD1 (6 bases). CDR1 is SGDLS and CDR2 is YYNGEE in the germline V gene. The CDR3 has 12 amino acids. Trimming removed 7 bases from V and 4 bases from J, with 11 bases in between. CDR3 sequence reads: CASGGAGTEAFF. CDR3 DNA sequence: TGTGCCAGCGGGGGCGCGGGCACTGAAGCTTTCTTT.

In this sample, this clonotype turned up a few times. The rearrangement joins TRBV28 to TRBJ2-2; 12 bases match TRBD2. V lost 6 bases to trimming and J lost 7 bases; unmatched junction nucleotides: 12. The CDR3 is 17 amino acids. Germline values: CDR1 MDHEN, CDR2 SYDVKM. CDR3 in DNA: TGTGCCAGCAGCGGACTAGCGGGGCACCTGGGGATCGGGGAGCTGTTTTTT. Its translation: CASSGLAGHLGIGELFF.

This clonotype was detected only a few times. The rearrangement uses TRBV7-9 and TRBJ2-3, with TRBD1 matching 9 bases. The CDR3 loop spans 16 amino acids. CDR1 is SEHNR and CDR2 is FQNEAQ in the germline V gene (reference sequence). The V segment lost 5 bases and the J segment 2 bases; nucleotides outside the gene matches: 8. CDR3 in amino acids: CASSHRGREPTDTQYF. The DNA for the CDR3 is TGTGCCAGCAGCCACAGGGGGCGCGAGCCCACAGATACGCAGTATTTT.

The gene calls are TRBV5-1 and TRBJ2-5, with D possibly being TRBD2 (6 bases). V was shortened by 3 bases and J by 1 base, with 10 bases between the two germline ends. The CDR3 has 14 residues. Germline CDR1 and CDR2: SGHRS and YFSETQ. As DNA, the CDR3 is TGCGCCAGCAGCTCTGTCGGGGGCCAAGAGACCCAGTACTTC. It specifies CASSSVGGQETQYF.

This clonotype has just a few counts. The chain has TRBV12-3 or TRBV12-4 and TRBJ2-5; the match to TRBD2 covers 12 bases. CDR3 size: 17 residues. The ends lost 5 bases at V and 5 bases at J; junction bases unmatched: 12. DNA for the CDR3: TGTGCCAGCAGTCCCCGGACTAGCGGGGATCCCCAGGAGACCCAGTACTTC. Its translation is CASSPRTSGDPQETQYF.

The table lists this clonotype with many counts. J is TRBJ1-5 and V is TRBV6-2 or TRBV6-3, with TRBD1 as a possible D gene (5 bases). Trimming stripped 6 bases from V and 3 bases from J, with 18 bases between. The germline gives CDR1 MNHEY, CDR2 SVGEGT. This CDR3 comprises 16 residues. The CDR3 here is CASRLGSDRFNQPQHF. In DNA form, the CDR3 reads TGTGCCAGCAGACTAGGGTCCGACAGATTCAATCAGCCCCAGCATTTT.

The chain couples TRBV2 to TRBJ2-2; perhaps TRBD1 as D (6 bases). Trimming stripped 4 bases from V and 5 bases from J, with 11 bases between. The V gene's germline CDR1 is SNHLY and CDR2 FYNNEI. CDR3 length: 14 residues. In DNA form, the CDR3 reads TGTGCCAGCAGTGTGGACAGCAATACCGGGGAGCTGTTTTTT. Translation: CASSVDSNTGELFF.

The sample holds a few counts of this clonotype. This chain links TRBV3-1 with TRBJ1-1; no definite D call. Germline V CDR1 and CDR2: LGHDT, YNNKEL (reference sequence). This CDR3 is built from 14 residues. With 4 bases removed from V and 5 bases from J, the gap between germline ends came to 14 bases. CDR3 residues: CASSPKSFATEAFF. Here the CDR3 DNA reads TGTGCCAGCAGCCCTAAGAGTTTTGCGACTGAAGCTTTCTTT. The full variable domain, with the rest looked up from reference TRBV3-1 and TRBJ1-1, is DTAVSQTPKYLVTQMGNDKSIKCEQNLGHDTMYWYKQDSKKFLKIMFSYNNKELIINETVPNRFSPKSPDKAHLNLHINSLELGDSAVYFCASSPKSFATEAFFGQGTRLTVV.

A few counts support this clonotype. The chain uses TRBV10-3 and TRBJ2-5, with 9 bases matching TRBD2. The CDR3 sequence is 16 residues long. The germline V gene has CDR1 ENHRY and CDR2 SYGVKD. The V and J ends lost 6 bases and 0 bases, in that order; junction bases with no gene match: 8. Here the CDR3 reads CAIRGFSGGHQETQYF. The CDR3 coding sequence is TGTGCCATCAGGGGGTTTAGCGGGGGCCACCAAGAGACCCAGTACTTC.

This clonotype was counted at least ten times. V and J are TRBV12-3 or TRBV12-4 and TRBJ1-1; D unclear. CDR3 length: 14 amino acids. V gave up 3 bases and J gave up 1 base, with 9 bases separating them. In DNA, the CDR3 is TGTGCCAGCAGTTTGGGTCCCGGGAACACTGAAGCTTTCTTT. As protein: CASSLGPGNTEAFF.

The V call is TRBV9, the J call TRBJ2-5; D uncertain. The CDR3 totals 13 residues. V was shortened by 1 base and J by 5 bases, with 9 bases between the two germline ends. The V gene's germline CDR1 is SGDLS and CDR2 YYNGEE. The CDR3 is CASSVRAGETQYF. The CDR3 DNA reads as TGTGCCAGCAGCGTAAGGGCCGGGGAGACCCAGTACTTC.

This clonotype showed up just a few times. The V and J genes are TRBV20-1 and TRBJ2-2, with 11 bases fitting TRBD2. This CDR3 is built from 17 residues. J gave up 7 bases and V 3 bases, and 13 bases lay outside the gene matches. CDR1 and CDR2 (germline): DFQATT, SNEGSKA (reference sequence). The CDR3 spells CSARPVAGGLVGGELFF. In nucleotides, the CDR3 is TGCAGTGCTAGGCCCGTAGCGGGAGGGCTGGTTGGCGGGGAGCTGTTTTTT.

This clonotype has more than one count but fewer than ten. V gene TRBV24-1 combines with J gene TRBJ2-3; 8 nucleotides align to TRBD1. V lost 9 bases, J lost 3 bases, and 7 bases stayed unmatched. This CDR3 is built from 14 residues. Germline assignment: CDR1 KGHDR and CDR2 SFDVKD. CDR3 sequence (DNA): TGTGCCACCCGAGGACAGGGCGCTACAGATACGCAGTATTTT. It is translated as CATRGQGATDTQYF.

There are a few counts of this clonotype. The V call is TRBV4-1, the J call TRBJ2-5; D might be TRBD2 (6 bases). V was clipped by 4 bases and J by 2 bases, with 14 bases between them. Germline CDR1 MGHRA, CDR2 YSYEKL. The CDR3 extends over 15 amino acids. The CDR3 coding sequence is TGCGCCAGCAGCCGAGGGGCGGGAAAGCAAGAGACCCAGTACTTC. Translating it yields CASSRGAGKQETQYF.